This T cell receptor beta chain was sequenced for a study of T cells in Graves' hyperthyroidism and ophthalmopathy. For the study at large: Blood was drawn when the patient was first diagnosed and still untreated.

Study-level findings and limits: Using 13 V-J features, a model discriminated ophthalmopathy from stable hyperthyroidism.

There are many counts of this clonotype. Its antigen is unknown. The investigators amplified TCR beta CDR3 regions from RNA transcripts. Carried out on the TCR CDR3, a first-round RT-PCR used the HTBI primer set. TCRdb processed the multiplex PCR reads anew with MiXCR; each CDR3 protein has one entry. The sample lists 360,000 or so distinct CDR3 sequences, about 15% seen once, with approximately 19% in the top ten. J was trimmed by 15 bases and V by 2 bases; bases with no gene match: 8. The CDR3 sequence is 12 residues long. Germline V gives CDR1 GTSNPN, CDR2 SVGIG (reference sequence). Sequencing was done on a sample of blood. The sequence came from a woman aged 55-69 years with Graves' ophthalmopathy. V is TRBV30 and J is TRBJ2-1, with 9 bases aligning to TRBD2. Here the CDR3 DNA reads TGTGCCTGGAGTCCCGGACGCGGGAGGGTGTTCTTC. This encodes CAWSPGRGRVFF.